Listed here are 11 T cell receptor beta chains from one sample, sequenced in a study of identical twins (dated by TCRdb to 2016 to 2017). The library was built by means of 5' RACE. The sequencing machine was an Illumina HiSeq 2000. Through fastp at Q25 and MiXCR, TCRdb rebuilt clones from the public reads, retaining in-frame beta chains. Entries that share a CDR3 protein sequence are merged under the most common genes and DNA. The sample profile shows roughly 220,000 distinct CDR3 sequences; 5.5% to 7.5% of them were found once. The ten largest clones represent 14% to 15% of the sample. This sample was shared with a second study, whose subject was T cells expressing NK-cell markers.

Sequenced: CD8+ T cells sorted from blood. The receptors originated from a woman aged 18-29 years in good health.

This clonotype has more than one count but fewer than ten. For the CDR3, the DNA is TGTGCCAGCACCTCGATGGGGGGTACCTACAATGAGCAGTTCTTC. Translated: CASTSMGGTYNEQFF. The V call is TRBV12-3 or TRBV12-4, the J call TRBJ2-1, with D possibly being TRBD2 (6 bases). Trimming took off 7 bases at V and 2 bases at J, with 15 bases between the two ends. The CDR3 sequence is 15 residues long.

The sample holds a few counts of this clonotype. The chain joins TRBV25-1 to TRBJ1-3; no definite D call. Germline V CDR1 and CDR2: MGHDK, SYGVNS. Trimming left V 1 base short and J 2 bases short, with 12 bases between. This CDR3 has 16 residues. CDR3 residues: CASSEFYGVAGNTIYF. In DNA, the CDR3 is TGTGCCAGCAGTGAATTTTACGGGGTGGCTGGAAACACCATATATTTT.

This clonotype turned up a few times. The genes are TRBV6-5 and TRBJ2-6, with D hard to call. The V end lost 4 bases, the J end lost 0 bases, and 13 bases lay between the germline ends. The CDR3 totals 17 residues. Germline V gene data show CDR1 as MNHEY and CDR2 as SVGAGI. CDR3 coding DNA: TGTGCCAGCAGTTCCCCGGGTTTGCTCTCTGGGGCCAACGTCCTGACTTTC. Its protein is CASSSPGLLSGANVLTF.

In this sample, this clonotype turned up many times. This chain uses TRBV24-1 with TRBJ2-1, with D perhaps matching TRBD2 (6 bases). V was trimmed by 4 bases and J by 1 base, leaving 13 bases between them. Germline V gene lookup returns CDR1 KGHDR and CDR2 SFDVKD. This CDR3 has 16 amino acids. DNA of the CDR3: TGTGCCACCAGTGACCGAGATGGAGGGTCCTACAATGAGCAGTTCTTC. This codes for CATSDRDGGSYNEQFF.

J is TRBJ2-1 and V is TRBV27; perhaps TRBD2 as D (6 bases). CDR3 size: 15 residues. Germline V gene sequence: CDR1 MNHEY, CDR2 SMNVEV (reference sequence). Trimming shortened V by 5 bases and J by 8 bases, and 19 bases separated the two germline ends. CDR3 amino acids: CASSPSGGSGHEQFF. In DNA, the CDR3 is TGTGCCAGCAGTCCCTCAGGAGGGTCCGGCCATGAGCAGTTCTTC.

This chain uses TRBV6-1 with TRBJ2-5; 14 positions match TRBD2. The CDR3 runs 16 residues. V lost 7 bases, J lost 3 bases, and 7 bases stayed unmatched. Germline-derived CDR1 and CDR2 are MNHNS and SASEGT. The DNA for the CDR3 is TGTGCCAGCAACCACCCGGGACTAGCGGGAGAAGAGACCCAGTACTTC. Translating it yields CASNHPGLAGEETQYF.

This clonotype has only a few counts. J is TRBJ2-5 and V is TRBV20-1, with 7 bases that match TRBD2. The length of the CDR3 is 14 residues. Germline trimming cut 5 bases from V and 2 bases from J; bases unmatched to any gene: 8. The germline gives CDR1 DFQATT, CDR2 SNEGSKA (reference sequence). CDR3 sequence: CSAAVGLQQETQYF. Here the CDR3 DNA reads TGCAGTGCTGCCGTGGGACTACAGCAAGAGACCCAGTACTTC.

This clonotype was counted a few times. The chain links TRBV6-2 or TRBV6-3 to TRBJ2-5; the match to TRBD1 covers 9 bases. CDR3 length: 17 amino acids. J lost 5 bases, V lost 6 bases, and 16 bases had no gene match. Germline V gene sequence: CDR1 MNHEY, CDR2 SVGEGT. The CDR3 region has the DNA TGTGCCAGCAGACGTCCCCGGGACAGGGCCCGTGTGGAGACCCAGTACTTC. Amino acid sequence: CASRRPRDRARVETQYF.

In its sample, this clonotype was seen many times. J is TRBJ2-3 and V is TRBV7-9; D not resolved. This CDR3 is 12 amino acids long. V was pared by 7 bases and J by 4 bases, with 9 bases between. The V gene's germline CDR1 is SEHNR and CDR2 FQNEAQ (reference sequence). As DNA, the CDR3 is TGTGCCAGCACCGCCGACCCAGATACGCAGTATTTT. This codes for CASTADPDTQYF.

The V gene is TRBV4-3, the J gene TRBJ1-1; D perhaps matches TRBD1 (6 bases). The V and J ends lost 0 bases and 5 bases respectively, with 10 bases between them. This CDR3 is 14 amino acids long. The germline V gene has CDR1 LGHNA and CDR2 YSLEER. CDR3 loop: CASSQDGGTTEAFF. CDR3 nucleotide sequence: TGCGCCAGCAGCCAAGATGGGGGGACAACTGAAGCTTTCTTT.

The chain's CDR3 is CASSAGLGYEQYF. The CDR3 DNA sequence: TGTGCCAGCAGCGCGGGACTAGGCTACGAGCAGTACTTC. V is TRBV7-3 and J is TRBJ2-7; 8 bases align to TRBD2. Germline CDR1 is SGHTA and CDR2 is FQGTGA. The CDR3 spans 13 residues. The junction had 3 bases not matched to a gene; V was cut back by 5 bases and J by 3 bases.